This TCR beta chain emerged from a study of a mutant IDH1 vaccine in newly diagnosed glioma. Germline CDR1 is MNHEY and CDR2 is SMNVEV (reference sequence). The CDR3 loop spans 17 amino acids. Trimming at V came to 3 bases and at J to 0 bases, leaving 6 bases not matched to a gene. Some clones are missing from TCRdb's copy, which holds only in-frame ones; the method was immunoSEQ multiplex PCR. The sample lists some 95,000 clones; roughly 75% were seen once. Time point denoted: baseline, week 1 (first vaccination visit). The treatment: pre-vaccination baseline after standard-of-care therapy. The TCR originated in a man between 40 and 49 years old with glioma. V gene TRBV27 combines with J gene TRBJ1-5, with 9 nucleotides matching TRBD1. The sequenced sample was PBMCs, obtained from a glioma patient treated with radiotherapy, temozolomide or both. The DNA for the CDR3 is TGTGCCAGCAGTTTTAGTGGGACAGGGACTAGCAATCAGCCCCAGCATTTT. Its translation: CASSFSGTGTSNQPQHF.